This is a list of T cell receptor beta chains from one sample in a study of Graves' ophthalmopathy and Graves' hyperthyroidism. TCRdb re-called the multiplex PCR reads with MiXCR, one entry per CDR3 protein. The sample has fewer than 20,000 distinct CDR3 sequences, around 46% seen once. Sequenced material: peripheral blood. The receptor source for this set is a woman aged 35 to 49 with stable Graves' hyperthyroidism. The CDR3 runs from the conserved cysteine through the conserved F or W. The D gene is left open where the match is weak. Expanded clones are given a class, and other clones once, few, many or no size at all.

len,d_gene,v_gene,abundance,j_gene,CDR3aa,CDR3nt
14,NA,TRBV29-1,once,TRBJ1-4,CSVSLGGVNEKLFF,TGCAGCGTCTCATTGGGGGGGGTTAATGAAAAACTGTTTTTT
14,TRBD2,TRBV10-3,NA,TRBJ2-1,CAITLLAGVGEQFF,TGTGCCATCACCCTACTAGCGGGAGTTGGTGAGCAGTTCTTC
14,TRBD2,TRBV2,NA,TRBJ2-1,CASSGAGAHNEQFF,TGTGCCAGCAGTGGAGCGGGGGCTCACAATGAGCAGTTCTTC
18,TRBD2,TRBV6-4,NA,TRBJ2-7,CASTPGVAGVPPPYEQYF,TGTGCCAGCACCCCCGGGGTAGCGGGAGTGCCGCCTCCCTACGAGCAGTACTTC
13,NA,TRBV5-1,many,TRBJ1-1,CASSLEGVTEAFF,TGCGCCAGCAGCTTGGAGGGAGTCACTGAAGCTTTCTTT
12,NA,TRBV3-1,few,TRBJ1-5,CASSQEGQPQHF,TGTGCCAGCAGCCAAGAAGGGCAGCCCCAGCATTTT
16,NA,TRBV5-5,NA,TRBJ2-3,CASSPRDTRSTDTQYF,TGTGCCAGCAGCCCAAGGGACACCAGATCCACAGATACGCAGTATTTT
16,TRBD2,TRBV2,medium-sized,TRBJ2-7,CASTSGGGSRSYEQYF,TGTGCCAGCACCTCCGGCGGGGGGTCTAGGTCCTACGAGCAGTACTTC
13,NA,TRBV6-2/TRBV6-3,NA,TRBJ2-7,CASSYKQGDEQYF,TGTGCCAGCAGTTACAAACAGGGCGACGAGCAGTACTTC
18,NA,TRBV5-4,once,TRBJ2-6,CASSSPRDTTSGANVLTF,TGTGCCAGCAGCTCTCCGCGGGACACCACCTCTGGGGCCAACGTCCTGACTTTC
15,NA,TRBV7-4,NA,TRBJ1-5,CASSLGRAGNQPQHF,TGTGCCAGCAGCCTGGGCAGGGCAGGGAATCAGCCCCAGCATTTT
13,NA,TRBV29-1,NA,TRBJ2-1,CSDARDEYNEQFF,TGCAGCGATGCCAGGGACGAATACAATGAGCAGTTCTTC
12,NA,TRBV6-1,few,TRBJ2-1,CASSESGDEQFF,TGTGCCAGCAGTGAATCGGGGGATGAGCAGTTCTTC
16,NA,TRBV3-1,few,TRBJ1-6,CASSPGGSAPNSPLHF,TGTGCCAGCTCCCCGGGAGGGTCCGCGCCTAATTCACCCCTCCACTTT
14,NA,TRBV9,NA,TRBJ2-3,CASSPGTLADTRDF,TGTGCCAGCAGCCCCGGGACCCTGGCGGATACGCGGGATTTT
14,TRBD2,TRBV19,NA,TRBJ2-7,CASSMTSGVYEQYF,TGTGCCAGTAGTATGACTAGCGGGGTCTACGAGCAGTACTTC
17,NA,TRBV19,many,TRBJ2-6,CASSMGRGSSGANVLTF,TGTGCCAGTAGTATGGGTCGGGGAAGCTCTGGGGCCAACGTCCTGACTTTC
13,NA,TRBV10-2,NA,TRBJ2-1,CASSEVANNEQFF,TGCGCCAGCAGTGAGGTTGCAAACAATGAGCAGTTCTTC
15,TRBD1,TRBV24-1,NA,TRBJ2-1,CATSDLGTGGDEQFF,TGTGCCACCAGTGATCTCGGGACAGGGGGGGATGAGCAGTTCTTC
15,TRBD2,TRBV9,NA,TRBJ2-1,CASSVGGGRTGEQFF,TGTGCCAGCAGCGTAGGAGGCGGGAGAACGGGGGAGCAGTTCTTC
16,NA,TRBV25-1,medium-sized,TRBJ1-3,CASSDIRLHSGNTIYF,TGTGCCAGCAGTGATATTCGTCTACACTCTGGAAACACCATATATTTT
16,NA,TRBV19,many,TRBJ2-3,CASSIISGRVTDTQYF,TGTGCCAGTAGTATCATCAGCGGGCGGGTCACAGATACGCAGTATTTT
13,NA,TRBV7-8,NA,TRBJ1-3,CASSLDTGNTIYF,TGTGCCAGCAGCTTAGATACAGGGAACACCATATATTTT
17,NA,TRBV25-1,NA,TRBJ2-7,CASSEWWGREDSYEQYF,TGTGCCAGCAGTGAATGGTGGGGAAGGGAGGATTCCTACGAGCAGTACTTC
13,NA,TRBV20-1,many,TRBJ2-7,CSAPDEHPYEQYF,TGCAGTGCTCCCGACGAACACCCCTACGAGCAGTACTTC
14,TRBD2,TRBV19,many,TRBJ2-7,CASSVGLAGKKQYF,TGTGCCAGTAGCGTTGGACTAGCGGGTAAGAAGCAGTACTTC
16,NA,TRBV12-3/TRBV12-4,NA,TRBJ2-1,CASSLTAPSSYNEQFF,TGTGCCAGCAGTTTAACTGCCCCGAGCTCCTACAATGAGCAGTTCTTC
11,TRBD2,TRBV20-1,medium-sized,TRBJ2-5,CSATGLAGYHF,TGCAGTGCAACTGGACTAGCGGGATACCACTTC
14,NA,TRBV19,NA,TRBJ2-2,CASVMNRALGELFF,TGTGCCAGTGTCATGAACAGGGCGCTCGGGGAGCTGTTTTTT
16,NA,TRBV7-3,NA,TRBJ1-6,CASSWITSPKYSPLHF,TGTGCCAGCAGCTGGATTACAAGCCCTAAATACTCACCCCTCCACTTT
18,NA,TRBV11-3,NA,TRBJ2-5,CASSLGGSRAEGAETQYF,TGTGCCAGCAGCTTAGGAGGTAGCCGCGCGGAGGGGGCAGAGACCCAGTACTTC
16,TRBD1,TRBV11-2,NA,TRBJ2-7,CASSMDRGYMGYEQYF,TGTGCCAGCAGCATGGACAGGGGGTACATGGGCTACGAGCAGTACTTC
17,TRBD1,TRBV4-2,NA,TRBJ2-2,CASSVRTGEDPTGELFF,TGTGCCAGCAGCGTCCGGACAGGGGAGGATCCCACCGGGGAGCTGTTTTTT
16,NA,TRBV29-1,NA,TRBJ2-5,CSVEDGERLVSGTQYF,TGCAGCGTTGAAGATGGGGAGCGACTAGTATCAGGGACCCAGTACTTC
16,TRBD2,TRBV4-1,NA,TRBJ2-3,CASSQSTSGGTDTQYF,TGCGCCAGCAGCCAATCGACTAGCGGGGGCACAGATACGCAGTATTTT
17,NA,TRBV11-2,few,TRBJ1-2,CASTPVPWKVRFYGYTF,TGTGCCAGCACCCCGGTGCCATGGAAGGTTCGTTTCTATGGCTACACCTTC
14,TRBD2,TRBV11-2,many,TRBJ2-1,CASSFASGGGEQFF,TGTGCCAGCAGCTTTGCTAGCGGGGGGGGTGAGCAGTTCTTC
15,NA,TRBV9,many,TRBJ2-1,CASSVDGTQYNEQFF,TGTGCCAGCAGCGTAGACGGGACTCAATACAATGAGCAGTTCTTC
14,NA,TRBV2,NA,TRBJ2-1,CASPRPSSYNEQFF,TGTGCCAGCCCCCGGCCAAGCTCCTACAATGAGCAGTTCTTC
14,NA,TRBV5-1,NA,TRBJ2-7,CASSLGADSYEQYF,TGCGCCAGCAGCTTGGGGGCGGACTCCTACGAGCAGTACTTC
13,TRBD1,TRBV30,few,TRBJ1-2,CACQDRGRGGYTF,TGTGCCTGCCAAGACAGGGGACGGGGCGGCTACACCTTC
16,TRBD2,TRBV20-1,many,TRBJ2-1,CSADSSGPQSYNEQFF,TGCAGTGCAGACTCTAGCGGACCACAATCCTACAATGAGCAGTTCTTC
16,TRBD1,TRBV2,NA,TRBJ1-6,CASSAGQGAGGSPLHF,TGTGCCAGCAGTGCCGGACAGGGAGCAGGAGGCTCACCCCTCCACTTT
17,TRBD2,TRBV12-3/TRBV12-4,NA,TRBJ2-7,CASSPGLAGGDGYEQYF,TGTGCCAGCAGTCCCGGACTAGCGGGGGGCGATGGGTACGAGCAGTACTTC
12,NA,TRBV9,medium-sized,TRBJ2-5,CASSGPGETQYF,TGTGCCAGCAGCGGCCCCGGAGAGACCCAGTACTTC
15,NA,TRBV7-8,NA,TRBJ2-7,CASSLSPQVAYEQYF,TGTGCCAGCAGCTTGTCCCCCCAGGTGGCCTACGAGCAGTACTTC
14,NA,TRBV7-8,NA,TRBJ2-3,CASSQGPSTDTQYF,TGTGCCAGCAGCCAAGGGCCTTCCACAGATACGCAGTATTTT
14,NA,TRBV10-3,medium-sized,TRBJ2-1,CAISVSSSYNEQFF,TGTGCCATCAGTGTGAGTAGTTCCTACAATGAGCAGTTCTTC
15,TRBD1,TRBV7-3,NA,TRBJ2-1,CASSVIGTGVHEQFF,TGTGCCAGCAGCGTAATCGGGACAGGGGTCCATGAGCAGTTCTTC